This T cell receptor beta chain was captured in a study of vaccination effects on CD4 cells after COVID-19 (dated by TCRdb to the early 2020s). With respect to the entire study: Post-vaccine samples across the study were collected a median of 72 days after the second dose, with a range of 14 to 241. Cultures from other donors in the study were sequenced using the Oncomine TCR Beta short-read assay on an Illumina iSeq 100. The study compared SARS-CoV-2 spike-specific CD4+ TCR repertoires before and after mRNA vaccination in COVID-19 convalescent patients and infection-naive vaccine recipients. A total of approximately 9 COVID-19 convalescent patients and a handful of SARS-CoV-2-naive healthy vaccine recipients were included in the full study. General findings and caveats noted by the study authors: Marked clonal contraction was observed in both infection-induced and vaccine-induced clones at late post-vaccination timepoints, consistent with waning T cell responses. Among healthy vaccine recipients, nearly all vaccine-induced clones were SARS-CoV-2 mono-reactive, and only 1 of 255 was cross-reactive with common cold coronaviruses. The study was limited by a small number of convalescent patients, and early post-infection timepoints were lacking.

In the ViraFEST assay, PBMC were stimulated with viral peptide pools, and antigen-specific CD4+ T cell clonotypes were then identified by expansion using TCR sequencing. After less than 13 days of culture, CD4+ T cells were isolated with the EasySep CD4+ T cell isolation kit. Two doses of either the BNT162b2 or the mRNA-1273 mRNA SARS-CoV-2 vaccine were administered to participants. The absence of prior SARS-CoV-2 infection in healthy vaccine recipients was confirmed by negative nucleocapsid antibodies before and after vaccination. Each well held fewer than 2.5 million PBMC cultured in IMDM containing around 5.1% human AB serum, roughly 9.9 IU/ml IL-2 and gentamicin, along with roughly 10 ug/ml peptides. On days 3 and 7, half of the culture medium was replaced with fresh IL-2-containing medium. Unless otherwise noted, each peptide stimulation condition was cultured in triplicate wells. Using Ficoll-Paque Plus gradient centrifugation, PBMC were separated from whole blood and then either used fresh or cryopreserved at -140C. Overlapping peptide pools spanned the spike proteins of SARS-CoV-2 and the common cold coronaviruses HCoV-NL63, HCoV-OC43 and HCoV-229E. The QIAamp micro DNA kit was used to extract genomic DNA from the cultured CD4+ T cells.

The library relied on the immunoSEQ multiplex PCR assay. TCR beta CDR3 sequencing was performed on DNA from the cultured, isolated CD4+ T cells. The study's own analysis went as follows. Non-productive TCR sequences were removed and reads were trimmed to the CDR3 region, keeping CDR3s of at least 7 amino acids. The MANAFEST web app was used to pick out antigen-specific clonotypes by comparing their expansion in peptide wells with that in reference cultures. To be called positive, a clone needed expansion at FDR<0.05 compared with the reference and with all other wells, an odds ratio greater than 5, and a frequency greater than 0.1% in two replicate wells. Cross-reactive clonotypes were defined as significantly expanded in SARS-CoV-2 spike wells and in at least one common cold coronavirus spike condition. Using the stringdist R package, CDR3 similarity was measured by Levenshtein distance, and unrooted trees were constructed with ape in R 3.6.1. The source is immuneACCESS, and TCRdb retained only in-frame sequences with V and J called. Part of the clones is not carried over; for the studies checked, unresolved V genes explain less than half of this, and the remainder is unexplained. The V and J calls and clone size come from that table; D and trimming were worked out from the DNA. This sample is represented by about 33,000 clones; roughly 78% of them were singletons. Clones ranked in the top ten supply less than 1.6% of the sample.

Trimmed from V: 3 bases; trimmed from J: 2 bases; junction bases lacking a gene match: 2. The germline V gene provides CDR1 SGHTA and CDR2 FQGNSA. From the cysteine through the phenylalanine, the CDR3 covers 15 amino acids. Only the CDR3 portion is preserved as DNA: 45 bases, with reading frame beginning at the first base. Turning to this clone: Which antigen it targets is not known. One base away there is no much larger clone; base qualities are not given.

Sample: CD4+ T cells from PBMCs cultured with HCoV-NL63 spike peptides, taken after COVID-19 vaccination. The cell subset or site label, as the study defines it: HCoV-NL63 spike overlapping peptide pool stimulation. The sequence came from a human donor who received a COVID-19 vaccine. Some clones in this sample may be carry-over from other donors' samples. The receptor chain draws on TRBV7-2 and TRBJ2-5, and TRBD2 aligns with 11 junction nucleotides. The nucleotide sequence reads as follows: TGTGCCAGCAGCTTCAGACTAGCGGGGCAAGAGACCCAGTACTTC. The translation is CASSFRLAGQETQYF.